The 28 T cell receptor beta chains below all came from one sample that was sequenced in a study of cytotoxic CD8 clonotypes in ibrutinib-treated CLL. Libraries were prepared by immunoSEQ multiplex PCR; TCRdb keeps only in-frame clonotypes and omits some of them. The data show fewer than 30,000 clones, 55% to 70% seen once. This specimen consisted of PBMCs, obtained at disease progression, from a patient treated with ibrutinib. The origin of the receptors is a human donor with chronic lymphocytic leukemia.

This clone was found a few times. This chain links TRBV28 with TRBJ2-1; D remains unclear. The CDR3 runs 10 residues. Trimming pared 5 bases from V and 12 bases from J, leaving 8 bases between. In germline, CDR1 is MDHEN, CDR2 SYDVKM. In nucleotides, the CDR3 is TGTGCCAGCAGTCTGGGTCGGCAGTTCTTC. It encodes CASSLGRQFF. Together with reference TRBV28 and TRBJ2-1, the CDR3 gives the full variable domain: DVKVTQSSRYLVKRTGEKVFLECVQDMDHENMFWYRQDPGLGLRLIYFSYDVKMKEKGDIPEGYSVSREKKERFSLILESASTNQTSMYLCASSLGRQFFGPGTRLTVL.

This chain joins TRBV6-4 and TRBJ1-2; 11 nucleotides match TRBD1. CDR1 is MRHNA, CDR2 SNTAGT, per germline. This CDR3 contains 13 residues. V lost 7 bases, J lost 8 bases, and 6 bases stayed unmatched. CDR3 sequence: CASIMDRGRGYTF. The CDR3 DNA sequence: TGTGCCAGCATCATGGACAGGGGGCGAGGCTACACCTTC.

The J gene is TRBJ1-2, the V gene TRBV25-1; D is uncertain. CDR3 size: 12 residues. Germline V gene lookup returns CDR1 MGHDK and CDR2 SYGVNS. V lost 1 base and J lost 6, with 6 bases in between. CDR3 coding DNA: TGTGCCAGCAGTGAATCTGGGCATGGCTACACCTTC. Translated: CASSESGHGYTF.

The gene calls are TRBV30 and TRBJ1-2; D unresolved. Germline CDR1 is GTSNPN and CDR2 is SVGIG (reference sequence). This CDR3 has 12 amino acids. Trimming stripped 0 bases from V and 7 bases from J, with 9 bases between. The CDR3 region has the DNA TGTGCCTGGAGTGTACTTCGAGGTGGCTACACCTTC. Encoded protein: CAWSVLRGGYTF.

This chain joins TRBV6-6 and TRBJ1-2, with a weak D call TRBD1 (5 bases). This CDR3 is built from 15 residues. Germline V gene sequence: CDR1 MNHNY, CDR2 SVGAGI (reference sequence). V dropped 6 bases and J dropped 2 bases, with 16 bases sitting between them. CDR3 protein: CASSKTGGGNYGYTF. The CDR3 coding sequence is TGTGCCAGCAGCAAGACGGGGGGAGGAAACTATGGCTACACCTTC.

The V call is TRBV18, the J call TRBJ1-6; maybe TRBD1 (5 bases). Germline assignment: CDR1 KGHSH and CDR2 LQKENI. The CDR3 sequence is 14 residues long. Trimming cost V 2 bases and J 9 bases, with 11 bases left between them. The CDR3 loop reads CASSPGTRLSPLHF. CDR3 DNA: TGTGCCAGCTCACCAGGGACCAGGCTTTCACCCCTCCACTTT. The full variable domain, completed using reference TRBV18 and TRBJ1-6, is NAGVMQNPRHLVRRRGQEARLRCSPMKGHSHVYWYRQLPEEGLKFMVYLQKENIIDESGMPKERFSAEFPKEGPSILRIQQVVRGDSAAYFCASSPGTRLSPLHFGNGTRLTVT.

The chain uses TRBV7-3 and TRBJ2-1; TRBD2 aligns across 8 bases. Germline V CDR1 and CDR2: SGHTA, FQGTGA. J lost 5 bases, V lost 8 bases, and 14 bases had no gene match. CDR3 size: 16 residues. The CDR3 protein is CASEGGGPPRDNEQFF. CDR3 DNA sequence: TGTGCCAGCGAGGGCGGGGGGCCTCCGAGGGACAATGAGCAGTTCTTC.

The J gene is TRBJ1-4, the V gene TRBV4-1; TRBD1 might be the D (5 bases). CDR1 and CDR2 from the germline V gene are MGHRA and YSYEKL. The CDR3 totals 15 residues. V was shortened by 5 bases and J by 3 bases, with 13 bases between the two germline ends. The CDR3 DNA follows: TGCGCCAGCAGCACTTGGACACCAGCTAATGAAAAACTGTTTTTT. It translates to CASSTWTPANEKLFF.

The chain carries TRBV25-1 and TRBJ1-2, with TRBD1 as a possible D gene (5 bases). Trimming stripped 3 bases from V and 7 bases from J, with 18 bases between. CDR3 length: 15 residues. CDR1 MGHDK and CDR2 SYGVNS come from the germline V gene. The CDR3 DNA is TGTGCCAGCAGTGAGTTCGACCCGGGGGAAGGTGGCTACACCTTC. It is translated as CASSEFDPGEGGYTF.

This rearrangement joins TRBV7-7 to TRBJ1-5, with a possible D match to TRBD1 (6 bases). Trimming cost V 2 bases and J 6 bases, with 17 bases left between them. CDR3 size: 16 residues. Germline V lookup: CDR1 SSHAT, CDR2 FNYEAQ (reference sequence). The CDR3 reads CASSLWSGDNSQPQHF. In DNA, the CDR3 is TGTGCCAGCAGCTTATGGTCAGGGGATAACAGTCAGCCCCAGCATTTT.

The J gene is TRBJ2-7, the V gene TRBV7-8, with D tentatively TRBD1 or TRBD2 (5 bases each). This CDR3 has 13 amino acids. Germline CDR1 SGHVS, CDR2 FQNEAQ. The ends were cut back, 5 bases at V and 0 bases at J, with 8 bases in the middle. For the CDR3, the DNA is TGTGCCAGCAGCCCGGGACCCTCCTACGAGCAGTACTTC. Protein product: CASSPGPSYEQYF. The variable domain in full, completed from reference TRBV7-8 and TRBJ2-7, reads GAGVSQSPRYKVAKRGQDVALRCDPISGHVSLFWYQQALGQGPEFLTYFQNEAQLDKSGLPSDRFFAERPEGSVSTLKIQRTQQEDSAVYLCASSPGPSYEQYFGPGTRLTVT.

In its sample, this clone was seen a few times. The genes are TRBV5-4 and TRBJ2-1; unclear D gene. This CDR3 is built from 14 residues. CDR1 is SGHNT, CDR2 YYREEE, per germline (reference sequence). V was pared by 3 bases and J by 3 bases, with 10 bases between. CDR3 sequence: CASSSDLNYNEQFF. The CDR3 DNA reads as TGTGCCAGCAGCTCGGATCTGAACTACAATGAGCAGTTCTTC.

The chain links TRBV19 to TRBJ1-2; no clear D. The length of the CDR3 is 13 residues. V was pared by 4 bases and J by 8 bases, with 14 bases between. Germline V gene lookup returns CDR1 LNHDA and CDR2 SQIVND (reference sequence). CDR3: CASSNIDTGGYTF. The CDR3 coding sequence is TGTGCCAGTAGTAATATAGACACTGGCGGCTACACCTTC.

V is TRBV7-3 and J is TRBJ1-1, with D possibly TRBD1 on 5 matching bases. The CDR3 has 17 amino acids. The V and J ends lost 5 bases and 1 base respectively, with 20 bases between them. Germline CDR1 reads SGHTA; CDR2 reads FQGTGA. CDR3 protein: CASSRPTGEEWNTEAFF. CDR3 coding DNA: TGTGCCAGCAGCCGCCCCACGGGGGAAGAGTGGAACACTGAAGCTTTCTTT.

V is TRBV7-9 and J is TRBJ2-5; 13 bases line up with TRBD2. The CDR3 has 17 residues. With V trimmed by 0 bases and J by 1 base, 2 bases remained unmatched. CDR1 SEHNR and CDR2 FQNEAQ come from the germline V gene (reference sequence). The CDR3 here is CASSLARTSGGQETQYF. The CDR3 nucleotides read TGTGCCAGCAGCTTAGCGCGGACTAGCGGGGGCCAAGAGACCCAGTACTTC.

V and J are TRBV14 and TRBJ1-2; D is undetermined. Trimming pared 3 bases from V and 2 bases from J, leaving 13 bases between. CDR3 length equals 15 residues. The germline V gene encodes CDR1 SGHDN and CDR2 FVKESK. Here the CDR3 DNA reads TGTGCCAGCAGCCAGTCGAGTGCAGCCAACTATGGCTACACCTTC. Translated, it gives CASSQSSAANYGYTF.

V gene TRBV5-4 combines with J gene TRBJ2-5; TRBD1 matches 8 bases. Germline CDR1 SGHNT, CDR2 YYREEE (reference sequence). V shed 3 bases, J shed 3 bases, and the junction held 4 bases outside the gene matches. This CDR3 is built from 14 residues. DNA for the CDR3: TGTGCCAGCAGCTCCTCGGACAGGGAAGAGACCCAGTACTTC. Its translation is CASSSSDREETQYF.

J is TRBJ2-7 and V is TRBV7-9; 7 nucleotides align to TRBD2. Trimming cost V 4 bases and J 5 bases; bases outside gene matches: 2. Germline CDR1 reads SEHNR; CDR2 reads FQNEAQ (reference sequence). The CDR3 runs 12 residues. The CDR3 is CASSSTSNEQYF. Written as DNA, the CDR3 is TGTGCCAGCAGCTCGACTAGCAACGAGCAGTACTTC.

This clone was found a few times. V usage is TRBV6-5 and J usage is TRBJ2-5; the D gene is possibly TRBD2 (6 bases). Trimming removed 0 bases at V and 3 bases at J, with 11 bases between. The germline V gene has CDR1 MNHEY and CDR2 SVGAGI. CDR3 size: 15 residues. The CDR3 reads CASSYSGGVEETQYF. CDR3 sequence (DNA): TGTGCCAGCAGTTACTCGGGCGGGGTGGAAGAGACCCAGTACTTC.

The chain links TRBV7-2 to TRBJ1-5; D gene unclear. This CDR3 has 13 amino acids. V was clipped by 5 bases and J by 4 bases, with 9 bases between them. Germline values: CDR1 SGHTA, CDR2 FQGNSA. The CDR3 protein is CASSLRGNQPQHF. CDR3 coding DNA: TGTGCCAGCAGCCTCCGTGGGAATCAGCCCCAGCATTTT.

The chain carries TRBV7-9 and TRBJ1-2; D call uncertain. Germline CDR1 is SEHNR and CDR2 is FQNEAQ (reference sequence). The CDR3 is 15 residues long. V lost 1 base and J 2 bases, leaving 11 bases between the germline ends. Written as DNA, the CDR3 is TGTGCCAGCAGCTTAGGCGGCAGCCCAAACTATGGCTACACCTTC. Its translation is CASSLGGSPNYGYTF.

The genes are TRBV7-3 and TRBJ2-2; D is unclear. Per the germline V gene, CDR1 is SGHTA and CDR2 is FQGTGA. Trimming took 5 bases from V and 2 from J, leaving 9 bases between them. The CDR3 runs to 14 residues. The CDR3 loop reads CASSPTFNTGELFF. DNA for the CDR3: TGTGCCAGCAGCCCAACCTTTAACACCGGGGAGCTGTTTTTT. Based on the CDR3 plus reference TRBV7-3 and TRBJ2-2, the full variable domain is GAGVSQTPSNKVTEKGKYVELRCDPISGHTALYWYRQSLGQGPEFLIYFQGTGAADDSGLPNDRFFAVRPEGSVSTLKIQRTERGDSAVYLCASSPTFNTGELFFGEGSRLTVL.

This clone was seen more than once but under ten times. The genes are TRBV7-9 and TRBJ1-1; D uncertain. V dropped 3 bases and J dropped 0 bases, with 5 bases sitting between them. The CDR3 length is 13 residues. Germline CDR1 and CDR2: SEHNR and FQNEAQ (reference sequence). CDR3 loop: CASSFSLNTEAFF. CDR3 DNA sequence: TGTGCCAGCAGCTTCAGCTTGAACACTGAAGCTTTCTTT.

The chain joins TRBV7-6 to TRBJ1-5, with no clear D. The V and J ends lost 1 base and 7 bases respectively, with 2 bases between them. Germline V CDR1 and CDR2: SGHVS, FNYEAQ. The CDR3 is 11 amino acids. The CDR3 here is CASSLGQPQHF. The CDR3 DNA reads TGTGCCAGCAGCTTAGGACAGCCCCAGCATTTT.

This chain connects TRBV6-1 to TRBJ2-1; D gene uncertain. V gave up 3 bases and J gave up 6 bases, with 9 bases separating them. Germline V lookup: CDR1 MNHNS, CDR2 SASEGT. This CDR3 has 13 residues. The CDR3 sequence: CASSDKGPNEQFF. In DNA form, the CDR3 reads TGTGCCAGCAGTGACAAGGGTCCCAATGAGCAGTTCTTC.

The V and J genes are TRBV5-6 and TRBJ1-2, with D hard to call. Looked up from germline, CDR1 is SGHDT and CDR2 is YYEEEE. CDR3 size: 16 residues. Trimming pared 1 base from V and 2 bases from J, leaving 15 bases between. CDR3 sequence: CASSLRRRLPNYGYTF. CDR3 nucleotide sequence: TGTGCCAGCAGCTTGAGGCGTAGGCTTCCCAACTATGGCTACACCTTC.

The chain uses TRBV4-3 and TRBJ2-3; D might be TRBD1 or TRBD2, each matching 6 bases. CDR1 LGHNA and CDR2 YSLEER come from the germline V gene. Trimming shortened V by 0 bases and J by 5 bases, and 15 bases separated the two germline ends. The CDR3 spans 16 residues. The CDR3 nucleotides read TGCGCCAGCAGCCAAGACCTGACACAGGGAGGAGATACGCAGTATTTT. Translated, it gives CASSQDLTQGGDTQYF.

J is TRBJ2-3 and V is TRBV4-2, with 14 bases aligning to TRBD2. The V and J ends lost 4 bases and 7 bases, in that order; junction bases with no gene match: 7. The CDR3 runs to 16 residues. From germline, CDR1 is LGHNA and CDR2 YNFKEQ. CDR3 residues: CASSPGGLAGAYTQYF. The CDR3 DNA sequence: TGTGCCAGCAGCCCAGGGGGACTAGCGGGGGCCTATACGCAGTATTTT.